This T cell receptor (beta chain) was captured in a study of blood T cell repertoires in COVID-19. In the study overall: The cDNA or gDNA used as material had been derived from T cells, B-cell-depleted T cells, or PBMCs.

Sequencing was performed with immunoSEQ multiplex PCR; in TCRdb, only in-frame clones are kept and a portion is missing. Of about 480,000 clones in the sample, 88% are singletons; the top ten hold over 1.5%. This clone was counted a single time. Donors in Cohort 3 who had recovered were those with two negative PCRs, healthcare professional clearance, or resolution of their symptoms. The CDR3 spans 13 residues. Germline assignment: CDR1 ENHRY and CDR2 SYGVKD. The J segment lost 1 base and the V segment lost 11 bases, leaving 8 bases of the junction unmatched. This chain joins TRBV10-3 and TRBJ2-7; 7 bases map to TRBD2. Sequences were obtained from PBMCs or T cells enriched from blood (not recorded which). This TCR was recovered from a woman in her forties who had recovered from COVID-19. The CDR3 region is CALRRESSYEQYF. The CDR3 DNA reads TGTGCCCTCCGGCGGGAGTCTTCCTACGAGCAGTACTTC.